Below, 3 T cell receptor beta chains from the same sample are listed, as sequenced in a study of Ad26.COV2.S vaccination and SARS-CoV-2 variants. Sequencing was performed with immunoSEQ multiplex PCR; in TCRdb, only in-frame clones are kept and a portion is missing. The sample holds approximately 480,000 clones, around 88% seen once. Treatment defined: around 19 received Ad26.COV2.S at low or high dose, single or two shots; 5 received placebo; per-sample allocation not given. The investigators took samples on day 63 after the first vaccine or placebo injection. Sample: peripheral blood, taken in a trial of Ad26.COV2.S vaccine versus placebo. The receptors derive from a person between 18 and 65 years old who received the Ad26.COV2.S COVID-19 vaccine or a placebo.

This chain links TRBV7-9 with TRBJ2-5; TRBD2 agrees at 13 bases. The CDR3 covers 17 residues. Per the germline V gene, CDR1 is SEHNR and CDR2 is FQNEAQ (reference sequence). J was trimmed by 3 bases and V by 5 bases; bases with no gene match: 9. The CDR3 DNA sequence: TGTGCCAGCAGCCGGACTAGCGGGAGTGATTACGAAGAGACCCAGTACTTC. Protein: CASSRTSGSDYEETQYF.

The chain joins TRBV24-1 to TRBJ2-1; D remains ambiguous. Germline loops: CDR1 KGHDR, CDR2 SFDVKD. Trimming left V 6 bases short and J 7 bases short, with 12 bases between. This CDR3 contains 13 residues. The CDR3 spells CATSSRYRNEQFF. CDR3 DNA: TGTGCCACCAGTTCGCGTTATAGGAATGAGCAGTTCTTC.

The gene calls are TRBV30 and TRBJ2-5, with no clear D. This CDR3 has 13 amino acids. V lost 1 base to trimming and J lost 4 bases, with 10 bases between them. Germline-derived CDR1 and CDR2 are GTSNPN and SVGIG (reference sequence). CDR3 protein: CAWSGVKGETQYF. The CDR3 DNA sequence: TGTGCCTGGAGTGGGGTCAAGGGAGAGACCCAGTACTTC.